This record looks at one T cell receptor beta chain sequence and its context. At the DNA level, this CDR3 is encoded by other sequences in the same sample as well. This record belongs to a study of shared clonotypes between healthy human individuals. Naive CD8 cells lacked CD45RO and underwent positive selection for CCR7, leaving out terminally differentiated effector memory CD45RA+ cells. Per germline, CDR1 MNHEY and CDR2 SMNVEV (reference sequence). CDR3 length: 13 amino acids. Trimming removed 3 bases from V and 2 bases from J, with 8 bases in between. Data came from immunoSEQ multiplex PCR; TCRdb stores just in-frame clones and leaves some out. The data contain roughly 2 million clones, roughly 94% of them singletons.

The sample comprised naive CD8+ T cells sorted from blood. V is TRBV27 and J is TRBJ2-7; no reliable D call. This clonotype originated in a man between 18 and 29 years old in good health. In nucleotides, the CDR3 is TGTGCCAGCAGTTTTGGGCCAGCCTACGAGCAGTACTTC. Translating it yields CASSFGPAYEQYF.